The 22 T cell receptor beta chains presented below share a single source sample, sequenced in a study of T cells in Graves' hyperthyroidism and ophthalmopathy. TCR beta CDR3 region amplification was performed from RNA transcripts. The HTBI primer set was used in a first-round RT-PCR of the TCR CDR3. TCRdb passed the multiplex PCR reads through MiXCR, listing each CDR3 protein once. The table records about 380,000 distinct CDR3 sequences, about a fifth of them present only once. Sequenced: blood. Source of these receptors: a man aged 18 to 29 with Graves' ophthalmopathy.

CDR3: CASSQADRDDQPQHF. CDR3 in DNA: TGCGCCAGCAGCCAGGCTGACAGGGACGATCAGCCCCAGCATTTT. This sequence joins TRBV4-1 and TRBJ1-5; 7 bases agree with TRBD1. Germline V CDR1 and CDR2: MGHRA, YSYEKL. V shed 3 bases and J 5 bases; nucleotides not matched to a gene: 7. This CDR3 comprises 15 residues.

This clonotype occurred a few times. The V call is TRBV4-1, the J call TRBJ1-1; no definite D call. The germline V and J ends were trimmed by 0 bases and 8 bases, with 16 bases remaining between them. The CDR3 has 15 amino acids. Germline lookup yields CDR1 MGHRA and CDR2 YSYEKL. DNA of the CDR3: TGCGCCAGCAGCCAAGAGACCAGGCCGTGGTCGGAAGCTTTCTTT. This translates into CASSQETRPWSEAFF.

The chain combines TRBV18 with TRBJ1-4; D gene ambiguous. CDR1 and CDR2 from the germline V gene are KGHSH and LQKENI. V lost 3 bases and J lost 8, with 10 bases in between. The CDR3 totals 13 residues. The CDR3: CASSPREGEKLFF. The CDR3 region has the DNA TGTGCCAGCTCACCGCGAGAAGGGGAAAAACTGTTTTTT.

The genes are TRBV27 and TRBJ2-1; 7 bases agree with TRBD2. The V and J ends lost 5 bases and 10 bases, in that order; junction bases with no gene match: 2. This CDR3 is built from 11 residues. Germline V gene sequence: CDR1 MNHEY, CDR2 SMNVEV (reference sequence). The CDR3 DNA reads as TGTGCCAGCAGTCGGGGGGACGAGCAGTTCTTC. It encodes CASSRGDEQFF.

The sample holds many counts of this clonotype. The chain is built from TRBV5-1 and TRBJ1-4, with D uncertain. The length of the CDR3 is 15 residues. Germline CDR1 is SGHRS and CDR2 is YFSETQ. The germline V and J ends were trimmed by 2 bases and 4 bases, with 12 bases remaining between them. CDR3 DNA: TGCGCCAGCAGCTTTGGAGGCAGCCTTAATGAAAAACTGTTTTTT. This gives the protein CASSFGGSLNEKLFF. Supplemented by reference TRBV5-1 and TRBJ1-4, the full variable domain reads KAGVTQTPRYLIKTRGQQVTLSCSPISGHRSVSWYQQTPGQGLQFLFEYFSETQRNKGNFPGRFSGRQFSNSRSEMNVSTLELGDSALYLCASSFGGSLNEKLFFGSGTQLSVL.

V and J are TRBV13 and TRBJ1-2, with TRBD1 identical over 7 bases. Germline CDR1 reads PRHDT; CDR2 reads FYEKMQ (reference sequence). The CDR3 has 13 residues. V was pared by 5 bases and J by 9 bases, with 9 bases of the junction left unmatched. The CDR3 region is CASSPDRIERYTF. The CDR3 region has the DNA TGTGCCAGCAGCCCGGACAGGATAGAGCGCTACACCTTC. Full variable domain (missing parts from reference TRBV13 and TRBJ1-2): AAGVIQSPRHLIKEKRETATLKCYPIPRHDTVYWYQQGPGQDPQFLISFYEKMQSDKGSIPDRFSAQQFSDYHSELNMSSLELGDSALYFCASSPDRIERYTFGSGTRLTVV.

This chain links TRBV4-1 with TRBJ1-5, with TRBD1 matching over 7 bases. Per germline, CDR1 MGHRA and CDR2 YSYEKL. After removal of 1 base from V and 4 bases from J, the junction contained 7 bases not matched to a gene. The CDR3 is 16 amino acids. CDR3 protein: CASSQGLTGINQPQHF. The DNA of the CDR3 is TGCGCCAGCAGCCAAGGGCTGACAGGGATAAATCAGCCCCAGCATTTT.

The genes are TRBV29-1 and TRBJ2-7, with D possibly TRBD2 on 6 matching bases. The CDR3 runs to 13 residues. In germline, CDR1 is SQVTM, CDR2 ANQGSEA. V was trimmed by 7 bases and J by 6 bases, leaving 19 bases between them. This CDR3 is CSGKGTLGGEQYF. CDR3 DNA: TGCAGCGGAAAAGGGACCCTCGGGGGCGAGCAGTACTTC.

This sequence joins TRBV9 and TRBJ2-5; 8 bases line up with TRBD1. The CDR3 contains 16 residues. Germline values: CDR1 SGDLS, CDR2 YYNGEE. J was trimmed by 4 bases and V by 3 bases; bases with no gene match: 11. CDR3 sequence: CASSAGAADRAETQYF. DNA for the CDR3: TGTGCCAGCAGCGCGGGTGCGGCGGACAGGGCAGAGACCCAGTACTTC. Using reference TRBV9 and TRBJ2-5 for the parts outside the CDR3, the full variable domain is DSGVTQTPKHLITATGQRVTLRCSPRSGDLSVYWYQQSLDQGLQFLIQYYNGEERAKGNILERFSAQQFPDLHSELNLSSLELGDSALYFCASSAGAADRAETQYFGPGTRLLVL.

In the case of this clonotype: A much larger clone lies one base from this, so it may be a read error. This chain links TRBV5-8 with TRBJ1-4; D might be TRBD1 (6 bases). The length of the CDR3 is 16 residues. Germline CDR1 is SGHTS and CDR2 is YDEGEE. As DNA, the CDR3 is TGTGCCGGCAGCGCTGGACAGTCAGTAACTAATGAAAAACTGTTTTTT. Encoded protein: CAGSAGQSVTNEKLFF.

This clonotype was recorded a few times. The chain carries TRBV9 and TRBJ2-7; 10 bases agree with TRBD2. After removal of 2 bases from V and 5 bases from J, the junction contained 13 bases not matched to a gene. From germline, CDR1 is SGDLS and CDR2 YYNGEE. The CDR3 is 17 amino acids. The CDR3 nucleotides are TGTGCCAGCAGCGTCAGCGGGGGGGCCTCTATCACTCACGAGCAGTACTTC. Translating it yields CASSVSGGASITHEQYF.

In the case of this clonotype: Since a much larger clone is just one base distant, this may be a read error. The chain has TRBV2 and TRBJ2-5; D is possibly TRBD1 (7 bases). The CDR3 length is 14 residues. CDR1 is SNHLY, CDR2 FYNNEI, per germline. Trimming took off 4 bases at V and 3 bases at J, with 12 bases between the two ends. DNA of the CDR3: TGTGCCAGCAGTGGCGGGACAGTGGAAGAGACCCAGTACTTC. Translated, it gives CASSGGTVEETQYF.

The chain couples TRBV7-9 to TRBJ2-1; the D call may be TRBD1 or TRBD2 (5 bases each). The V end lost 4 bases, the J end lost 5 bases, and 15 bases lay between the germline ends. CDR1 and CDR2 (germline): SEHNR, FQNEAQ (reference sequence). The CDR3 is 15 amino acids. CDR3 DNA: TGTGCCAGCAGCTCCACCCCCCGGGGCCACAATGAGCAGTTCTTC. It is translated as CASSSTPRGHNEQFF.

The sample holds many counts of this clonotype. The V gene is TRBV12-3 or TRBV12-4, the J gene TRBJ1-1; perhaps TRBD1 as D (6 bases). Between the trimmed V and J ends, which lost 4 bases and 5 bases, there was a span of 8 bases. This CDR3 spans 12 amino acids. The CDR3 DNA follows: TGTGCCAGCAGTTCCCAGGGGACTGAAGCTTTCTTT. Residues: CASSSQGTEAFF.

The chain couples TRBV7-2 to TRBJ2-7; D is perhaps TRBD1 or TRBD2 (5 bases each). This CDR3 is 15 amino acids long. Germline-derived CDR1 and CDR2 are SGHTA and FQGNSA. Trimming removed 4 bases at V and 3 bases at J, with 16 bases between. CDR3 loop: CASSSNWGFSYEQYF. CDR3 in DNA: TGTGCCAGCAGCTCAAATTGGGGGTTTAGCTACGAGCAGTACTTC.

The chain links TRBV24-1 to TRBJ1-5; a weak D match, TRBD1 (6 bases). The CDR3 covers 12 residues. Trimming shortened V by 7 bases and J by 6 bases, and 9 bases separated the two germline ends. The germline V gene encodes CDR1 KGHDR and CDR2 SFDVKD. The CDR3 nucleotides read TGTGCCACCAGGGACAGCCCTCAGCCCCAGCATTTT. This gives the protein CATRDSPQPQHF.

This clonotype was counted many times. The chain carries TRBV7-6 and TRBJ1-1, with D uncertain. With 1 base removed from V and 4 bases from J, the gap between germline ends came to 10 bases. CDR1 and CDR2 from the germline V gene are SGHVS and FNYEAQ. The CDR3 has 14 amino acids. The CDR3 reads CASSLGGIGTEAFF. CDR3 bases: TGTGCCAGCAGCTTAGGTGGTATCGGCACTGAAGCTTTCTTT. Filled out from reference TRBV7-6 and TRBJ1-1, the complete variable domain reads GAGVSQSPRYKVTKRGQDVALRCDPISGHVSLYWYRQALGQGPEFLTYFNYEAQQDKSGLPNDRFSAERPEGSISTLTIQRTEQRDSAMYRCASSLGGIGTEAFFGQGTRLTVV.

This clonotype was seen many times. J is TRBJ1-1 and V is TRBV14; 9 bases fit TRBD1. The junction had 8 bases not matched to a gene; V was cut back by 1 base and J by 5 bases. CDR1 is SGHDN and CDR2 is FVKESK in the germline V gene. The CDR3 runs to 16 residues. CDR3 in DNA: TGTGCCAGCAGCCAAGGACTCAACAGGGGGCGGACTGAAGCTTTCTTT. Residues: CASSQGLNRGRTEAFF. Drawing the rest from reference TRBV14 and TRBJ1-1, the complete variable domain is EAGVTQFPSHSVIEKGQTVTLRCDPISGHDNLYWYRRVMGKEIKFLLHFVKESKQDESGMPNNRFLAERTGGTYSTLKVQPAELEDSGVYFCASSQGLNRGRTEAFFGQGTRLTVV.

The chain uses TRBV7-9 and TRBJ2-1, with a tentative D call TRBD2 (6 bases). With 5 bases removed from V and 8 bases from J, the gap between germline ends came to 19 bases. This CDR3 has 15 amino acids. Looked up from germline, CDR1 is SEHNR and CDR2 is FQNEAQ (reference sequence). Written as DNA, the CDR3 is TGTGCCAGCAGCCAAGAGTCAGGGACGGGGGATGAGCAGTTCTTC. Its translation is CASSQESGTGDEQFF.

This clonotype was counted at least ten times. The genes are TRBV15 and TRBJ1-1, with unresolved D. The CDR3 runs 12 residues. V lost 4 bases, J lost 1 base, and 4 bases lay in between. CDR1 and CDR2 from the germline V gene are LNHNV and YYDKDF (reference sequence). The CDR3 DNA follows: TGTGCCACCAGCAATCGGAACACTGAAGCTTTCTTT. Its protein product is CATSNRNTEAFF.

This clonotype was seen a few times. The chain is built from TRBV10-1 and TRBJ2-2; a weak D match, TRBD2 (6 bases). Germline CDR1 WNHNN, CDR2 SYGVQD (reference sequence). Trimming cost V 3 bases and J 3 bases, with 11 bases left between them. The CDR3 length is 15 residues. The CDR3 here is CASSEGASDTGELFF. The CDR3 DNA reads TGCGCCAGCAGTGAAGGGGCTAGCGACACCGGGGAGCTGTTTTTT.

This clonotype was detected many times. The chain combines TRBV11-2 with TRBJ2-3; D not resolved. The CDR3 sequence is 14 residues long. Germline CDR1 SGHAT, CDR2 FQNNGV. V lost 2 bases and J lost 3, with 9 bases in between. The DNA of the CDR3 is TGTGCCAGCAGCTTAATGGCGGAAACAGATACGCAGTATTTT. It specifies CASSLMAETDTQYF.